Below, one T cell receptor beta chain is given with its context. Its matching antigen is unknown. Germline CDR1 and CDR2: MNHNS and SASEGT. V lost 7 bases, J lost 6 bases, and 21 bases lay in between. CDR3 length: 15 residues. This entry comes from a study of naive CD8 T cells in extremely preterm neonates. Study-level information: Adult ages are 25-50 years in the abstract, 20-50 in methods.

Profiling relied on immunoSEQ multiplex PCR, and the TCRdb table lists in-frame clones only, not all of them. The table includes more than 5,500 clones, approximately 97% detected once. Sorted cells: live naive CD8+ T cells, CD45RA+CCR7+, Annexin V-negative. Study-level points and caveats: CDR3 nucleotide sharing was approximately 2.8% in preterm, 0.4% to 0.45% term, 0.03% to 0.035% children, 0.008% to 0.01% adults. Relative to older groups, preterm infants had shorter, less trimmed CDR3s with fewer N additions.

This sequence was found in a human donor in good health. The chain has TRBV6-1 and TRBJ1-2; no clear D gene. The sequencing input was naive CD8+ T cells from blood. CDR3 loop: CASIPIVSHSHGYTF. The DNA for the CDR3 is TGTGCCAGCATCCCCATCGTCAGTCATTCTCATGGCTACACCTTC.